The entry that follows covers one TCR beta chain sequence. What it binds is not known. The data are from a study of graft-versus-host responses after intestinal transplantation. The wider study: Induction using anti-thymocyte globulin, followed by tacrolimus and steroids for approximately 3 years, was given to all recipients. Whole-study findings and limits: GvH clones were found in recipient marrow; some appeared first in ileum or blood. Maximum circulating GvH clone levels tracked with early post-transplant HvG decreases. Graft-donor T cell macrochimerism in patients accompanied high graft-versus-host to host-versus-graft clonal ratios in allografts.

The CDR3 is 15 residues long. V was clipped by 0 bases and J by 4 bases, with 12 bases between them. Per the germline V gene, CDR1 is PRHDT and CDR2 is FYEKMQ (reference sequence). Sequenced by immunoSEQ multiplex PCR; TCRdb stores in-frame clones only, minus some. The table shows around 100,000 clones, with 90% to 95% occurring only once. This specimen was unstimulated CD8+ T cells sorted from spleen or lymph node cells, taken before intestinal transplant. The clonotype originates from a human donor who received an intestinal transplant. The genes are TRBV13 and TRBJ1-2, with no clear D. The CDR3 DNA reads TGTGCCAGCAGCTTAGGTCGTCTCATCCCCTATGGCTACACCTTC. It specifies CASSLGRLIPYGYTF.